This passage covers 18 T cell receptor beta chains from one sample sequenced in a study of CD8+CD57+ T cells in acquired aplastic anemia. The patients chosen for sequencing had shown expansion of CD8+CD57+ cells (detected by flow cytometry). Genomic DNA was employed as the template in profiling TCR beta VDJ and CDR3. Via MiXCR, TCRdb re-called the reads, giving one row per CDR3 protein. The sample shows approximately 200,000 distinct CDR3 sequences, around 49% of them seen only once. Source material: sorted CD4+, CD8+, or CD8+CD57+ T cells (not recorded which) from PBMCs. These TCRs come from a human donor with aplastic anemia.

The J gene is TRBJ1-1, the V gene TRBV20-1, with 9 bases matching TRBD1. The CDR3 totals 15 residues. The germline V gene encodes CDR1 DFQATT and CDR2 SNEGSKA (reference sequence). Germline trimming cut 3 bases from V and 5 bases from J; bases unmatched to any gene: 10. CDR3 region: CSASSPTGGETEAFF. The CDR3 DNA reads TGCAGTGCTAGCTCCCCCACAGGGGGCGAAACTGAAGCTTTCTTT.

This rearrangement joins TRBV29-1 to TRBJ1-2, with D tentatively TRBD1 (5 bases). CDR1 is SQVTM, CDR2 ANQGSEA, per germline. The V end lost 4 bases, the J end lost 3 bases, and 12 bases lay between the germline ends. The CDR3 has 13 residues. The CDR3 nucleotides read TGCAGCGTTGTAGGACAAGCAGACTATGGCTACACCTTC. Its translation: CSVVGQADYGYTF.

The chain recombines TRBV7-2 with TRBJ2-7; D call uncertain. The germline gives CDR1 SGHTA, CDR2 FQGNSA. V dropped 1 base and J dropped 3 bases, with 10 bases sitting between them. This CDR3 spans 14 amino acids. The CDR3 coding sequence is TGTGCCAGCAGCTTAGTAGGGCCGAACTACGAGCAGTACTTC. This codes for CASSLVGPNYEQYF.

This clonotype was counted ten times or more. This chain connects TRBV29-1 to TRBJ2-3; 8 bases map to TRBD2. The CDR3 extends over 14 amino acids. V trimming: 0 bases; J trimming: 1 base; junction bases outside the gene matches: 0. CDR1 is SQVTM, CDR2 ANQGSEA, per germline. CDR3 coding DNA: TGCAGCGTTGAAGAGCGGGGGGGCACAGATACGCAGTATTTT. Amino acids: CSVEERGGTDTQYF.

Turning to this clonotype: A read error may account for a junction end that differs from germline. Here the CDR3 DNA reads TGCAGTGCTAGAGGGGCAGGCCTGGGGGGCACTGAGGCTTTCTTT. It yields the protein CSARGAGLGGTEAFF. The V gene is TRBV20-1, the J gene TRBJ1-1; maybe TRBD1 (6 bases). Germline CDR1 DFQATT, CDR2 SNEGSKA (reference sequence). The CDR3 spans 15 residues.

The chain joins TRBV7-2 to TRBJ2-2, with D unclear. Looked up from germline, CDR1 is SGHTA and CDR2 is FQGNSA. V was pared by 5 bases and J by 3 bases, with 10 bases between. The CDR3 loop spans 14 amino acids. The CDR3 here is CASSPLIDTGELFF. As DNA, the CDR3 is TGTGCCAGCAGCCCCTTGATCGACACCGGGGAGCTGTTTTTT.

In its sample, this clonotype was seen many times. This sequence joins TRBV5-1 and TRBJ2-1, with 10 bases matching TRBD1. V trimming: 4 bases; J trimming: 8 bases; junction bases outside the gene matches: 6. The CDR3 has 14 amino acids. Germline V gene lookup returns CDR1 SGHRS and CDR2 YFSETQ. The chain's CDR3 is CASSLGQGNDEQFF. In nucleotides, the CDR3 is TGCGCCAGCAGCCTGGGACAGGGGAATGATGAGCAGTTCTTC. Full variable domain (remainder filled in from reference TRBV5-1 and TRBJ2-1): KAGVTQTPRYLIKTRGQQVTLSCSPISGHRSVSWYQQTPGQGLQFLFEYFSETQRNKGNFPGRFSGRQFSNSRSEMNVSTLELGDSALYLCASSLGQGNDEQFFGPGTRLTVL.

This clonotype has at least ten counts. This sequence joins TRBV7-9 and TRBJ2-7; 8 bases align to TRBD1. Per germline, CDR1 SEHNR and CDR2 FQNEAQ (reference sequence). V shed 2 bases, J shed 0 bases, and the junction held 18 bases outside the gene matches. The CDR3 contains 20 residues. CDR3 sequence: CASSLTGTNRGYTTSYEQYF. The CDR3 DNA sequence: TGTGCCAGCAGCTTAACGGGTACCAACAGGGGGTACACTACCTCCTACGAGCAGTACTTC.

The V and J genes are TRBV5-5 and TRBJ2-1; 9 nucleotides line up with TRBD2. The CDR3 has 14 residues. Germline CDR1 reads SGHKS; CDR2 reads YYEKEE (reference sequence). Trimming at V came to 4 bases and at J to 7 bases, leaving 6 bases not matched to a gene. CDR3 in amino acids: CASSAAGGSNEQFF. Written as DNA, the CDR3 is TGTGCCAGCAGCGCGGCGGGGGGGTCAAATGAGCAGTTCTTC.

The DNA for the CDR3 is TGTGCCAGCAGCTCAACCCGGGTGCACACAGATACGCAGTATTTT. Translation: CASSSTRVHTDTQYF. This chain joins TRBV25-1 and TRBJ2-3; D gene ambiguous. With 6 bases removed from V and 2 bases from J, the gap between germline ends came to 15 bases. Germline V gene sequence: CDR1 MGHDK, CDR2 SYGVNS. CDR3 length equals 15 residues.

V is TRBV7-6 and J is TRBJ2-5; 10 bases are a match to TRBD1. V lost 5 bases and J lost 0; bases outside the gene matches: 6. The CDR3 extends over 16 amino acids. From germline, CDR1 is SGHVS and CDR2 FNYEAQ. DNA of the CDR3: TGTGCCAGCAGCCCCTCGGGACAGGGGTACCAAGAGACCCAGTACTTC. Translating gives CASSPSGQGYQETQYF.

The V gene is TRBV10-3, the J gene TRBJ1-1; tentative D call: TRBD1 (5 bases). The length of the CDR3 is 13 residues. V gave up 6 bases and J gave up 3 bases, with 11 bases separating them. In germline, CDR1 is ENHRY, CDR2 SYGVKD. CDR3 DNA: TGTGCCATCAGAACACGACAGTACACTGAAGCTTTCTTT. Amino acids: CAIRTRQYTEAFF.

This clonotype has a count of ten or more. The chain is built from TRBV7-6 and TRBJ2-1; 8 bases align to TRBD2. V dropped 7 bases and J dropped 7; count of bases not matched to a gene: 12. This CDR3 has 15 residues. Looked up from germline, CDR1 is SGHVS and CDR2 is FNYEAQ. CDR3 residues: CASTTHGGAWNEQFF. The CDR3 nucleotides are TGTGCCAGCACCACCCACGGGGGGGCCTGGAATGAGCAGTTCTTC.

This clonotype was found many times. The CDR3 loop reads CASSLRPDTNTEAFF. Written as DNA, the CDR3 is TGCGCCAGCAGCTTGCGTCCGGACACCAACACTGAAGCTTTCTTT. J is TRBJ1-1 and V is TRBV5-1; D is perhaps TRBD1 (5 bases). The CDR3 runs 15 residues. In germline, CDR1 is SGHRS, CDR2 YFSETQ. V was pared by 1 base and J by 2 bases, with 12 bases between.

CDR3 DNA sequence: TGTGCCAGCAGTTTTAGGGACAGGGGTAAAGAGACCCAGTACTTC. Amino acids: CASSFRDRGKETQYF. This chain uses TRBV12-3 or TRBV12-4 with TRBJ2-5; TRBD1 matches at 10 bases. CDR3 length equals 15 residues. J was trimmed by 3 bases and V by 3 bases; bases with no gene match: 4.

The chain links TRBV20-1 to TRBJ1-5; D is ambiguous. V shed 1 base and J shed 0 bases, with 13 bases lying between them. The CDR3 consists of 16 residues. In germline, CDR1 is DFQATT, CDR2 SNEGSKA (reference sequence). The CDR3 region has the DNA TGCAGTGCTAGAGGTCAGACGAGGATTAGCAATCAGCCCCAGCATTTT. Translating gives CSARGQTRISNQPQHF.

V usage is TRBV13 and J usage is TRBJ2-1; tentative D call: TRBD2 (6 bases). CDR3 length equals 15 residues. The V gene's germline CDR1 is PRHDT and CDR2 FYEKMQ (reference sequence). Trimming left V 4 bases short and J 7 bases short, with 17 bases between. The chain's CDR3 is CASSSGHGGANEQFF. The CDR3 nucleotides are TGTGCCAGCAGCTCGGGTCACGGGGGAGCGAATGAGCAGTTCTTC.

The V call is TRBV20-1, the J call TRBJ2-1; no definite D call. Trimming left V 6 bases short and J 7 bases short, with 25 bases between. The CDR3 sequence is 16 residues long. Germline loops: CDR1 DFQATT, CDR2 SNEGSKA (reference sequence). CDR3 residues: CSASPPMAEHVNEQFF. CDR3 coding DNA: TGCAGTGCCTCCCCTCCCATGGCCGAGCATGTGAATGAGCAGTTCTTC.